This T cell receptor (beta chain) was retrieved from a study of T-cell reconstitution after alpha-beta-depleted transplantation in children (dated by TCRdb to 2016 to 2017). In the study overall: Using TCR repertoire profiling, the study followed T-cell immune reconstitution in a quantitative way in children after TCRalphabeta/CD19-depleted allogeneic hematopoietic cell transplantation.

The sample's treatment or condition label, in plain terms: allogeneic hematopoietic cell transplantation with graft depleted of TCRalphabeta T cells and CD19 B cells. The transplant recipients were children given TCRalphabeta/CD19-depleted allogeneic hematopoietic cell grafts. Preparation of the library involved PCR. TCRdb lists the instrument as Illumina HiSeq 2500. To normalize quantification of the TCRbeta repertoire, the TCR libraries were built with molecular barcoding that relied on unique molecular identifiers. The public reads were quality trimmed at Q25 with fastp and then assembled into clones with MiXCR by TCRdb, keeping productive beta chains. Each entry merges the rows of one CDR3 protein and shows their most common DNA and genes. This sample lists about 27,000 distinct CDR3 sequences; 6.3% were detected once. Approximately 7% of the sample is held by the ten biggest clonotypes. The germline ends are 9 bases apart after V is trimmed by 6 bases and J by 1 base. The germline V gene supplies CDR1 MNHEY and CDR2 SVGEGT. Spanning cysteine to phenylalanine, the CDR3 consists of 13 amino acids. Of all the DNA, just the CDR3 is kept, 39 bases in frame from base 1.

Overall results and qualifications from the work: In some patients, high TCRbeta diversity at day 60 was attributed to recipient T cells and intrathymic progenitors that had survived conditioning. The frequencies of hyperexpanded clones fell over the following months, and after one year, T-cell counts and TCRbeta diversity were mostly attributed to newly produced T cells. The apparently early recovery of alphabetaT-cell counts about two months after transplant reportedly depended on only several hundred rapidly expanded clones that came from non-depleted graft cells.

This clonotype was found many times. Its cognate antigen has yet to be identified. The input lacks base qualities; no much larger clone sits a single base away. The sample consisted of PBMCs, mostly from graft donor cells, taken 180 days after TCRalphabeta/CD19-depleted stem cell transplant. The sequence was collected from a male patient between 10 and 17 years old who had a stem cell transplant for acute myeloid leukemia, so the T cells may come from the graft donor. The rearrangement joined TRBV6-2 or TRBV6-3 to TRBJ1-2; TRBD1 could be the D gene, as 5 bases match. CDR3 loop: CASSPQVNYGYTF. The nucleotide sequence is TGTGCCAGCAGCCCACAGGTTAACTATGGCTACACCTTC.